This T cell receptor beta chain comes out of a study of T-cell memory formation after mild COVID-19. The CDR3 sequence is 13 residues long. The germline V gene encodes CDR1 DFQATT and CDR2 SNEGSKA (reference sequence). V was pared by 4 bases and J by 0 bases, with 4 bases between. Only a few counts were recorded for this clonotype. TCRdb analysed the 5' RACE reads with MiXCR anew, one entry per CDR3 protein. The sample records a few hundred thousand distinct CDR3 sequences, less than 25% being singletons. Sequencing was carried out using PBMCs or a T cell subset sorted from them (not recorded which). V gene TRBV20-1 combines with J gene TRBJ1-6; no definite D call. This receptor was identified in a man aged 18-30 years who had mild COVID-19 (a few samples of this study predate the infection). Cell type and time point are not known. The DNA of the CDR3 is TGCAGTGCTACAGACTCCTATAATTCACCCCTCCACTTT. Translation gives CSATDSYNSPLHF.